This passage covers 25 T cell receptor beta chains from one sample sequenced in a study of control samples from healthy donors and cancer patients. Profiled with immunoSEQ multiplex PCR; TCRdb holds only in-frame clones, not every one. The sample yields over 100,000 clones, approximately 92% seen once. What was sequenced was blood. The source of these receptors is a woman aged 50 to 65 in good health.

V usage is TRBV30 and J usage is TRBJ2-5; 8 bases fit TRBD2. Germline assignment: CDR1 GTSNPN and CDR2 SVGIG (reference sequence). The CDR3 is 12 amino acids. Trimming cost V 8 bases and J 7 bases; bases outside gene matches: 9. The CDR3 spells CAHSGTSRTQYF. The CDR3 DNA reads TGTGCCCATTCCGGGACTAGTAGGACCCAGTACTTC. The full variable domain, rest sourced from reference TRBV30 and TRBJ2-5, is SQTIHQWPATLVQPVGSPLSLECTVEGTSNPNLYWYRQAAGRGLQLLFYSVGIGQISSEVPQNLSASRPQDRQFILSSKKLLLSDSGFYLCAHSGTSRTQYFGPGTRLLVL.

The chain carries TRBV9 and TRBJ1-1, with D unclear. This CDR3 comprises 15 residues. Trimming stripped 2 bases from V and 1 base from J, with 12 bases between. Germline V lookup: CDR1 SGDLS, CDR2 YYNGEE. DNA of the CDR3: TGTGCCAGCAGCGTCATGGGAACCCAGAACACTGAAGCTTTCTTT. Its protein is CASSVMGTQNTEAFF.

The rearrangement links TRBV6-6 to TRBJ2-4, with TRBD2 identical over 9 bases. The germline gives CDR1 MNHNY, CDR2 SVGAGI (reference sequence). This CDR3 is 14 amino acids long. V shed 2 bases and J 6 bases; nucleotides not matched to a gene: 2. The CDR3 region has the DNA TGTGCCAGCAGTTACGCGGGAGGGGGAAACATTCAGTACTTC. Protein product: CASSYAGGGNIQYF.

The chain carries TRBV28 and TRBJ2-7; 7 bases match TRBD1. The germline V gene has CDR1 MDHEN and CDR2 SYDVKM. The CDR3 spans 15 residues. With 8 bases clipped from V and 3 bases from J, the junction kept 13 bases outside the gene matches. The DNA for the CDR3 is TGTGCCAGCGGGTCAGGACAGGCTGCCGTCTACGAGCAGTACTTC. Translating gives CASGSGQAAVYEQYF.

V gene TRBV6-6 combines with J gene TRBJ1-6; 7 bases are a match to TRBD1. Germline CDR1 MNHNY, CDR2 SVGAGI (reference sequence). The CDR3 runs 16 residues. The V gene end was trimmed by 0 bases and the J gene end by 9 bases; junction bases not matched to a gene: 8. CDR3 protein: CASSYSPGQRASPLHF. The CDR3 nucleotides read TGTGCCAGCAGTTACTCGCCGGGACAGAGAGCTTCACCCCTCCACTTT.

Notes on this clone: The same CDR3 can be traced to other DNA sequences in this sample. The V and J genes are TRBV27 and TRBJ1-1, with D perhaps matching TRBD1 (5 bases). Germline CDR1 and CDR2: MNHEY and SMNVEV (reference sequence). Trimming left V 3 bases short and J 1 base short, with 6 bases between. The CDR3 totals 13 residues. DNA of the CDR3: TGTGCCAGCAGTTTGGGGGGGAACACTGAAGCTTTCTTT. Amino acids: CASSLGGNTEAFF.

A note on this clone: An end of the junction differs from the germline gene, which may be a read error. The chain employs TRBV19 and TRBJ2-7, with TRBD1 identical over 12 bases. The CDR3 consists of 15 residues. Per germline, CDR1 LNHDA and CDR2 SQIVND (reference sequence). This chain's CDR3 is CAGSKGQGARYEQYF. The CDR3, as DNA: TGTGCCGGTAGTAAGGGACAGGGGGCTCGCTACGAGCAGTACTTC.

In nucleotides, the CDR3 is TGTGCCAGCAACTTACAGAGCGGGAGCTTCCTTGAGCAGTTCTTC. This encodes CASNLQSGSFLEQFF. V usage is TRBV28 and J usage is TRBJ2-1, with 8 bases matching TRBD2. V gave up 7 bases and J gave up 9 bases; unmatched junction bases: 14. The CDR3 sequence is 15 residues long. Germline-derived CDR1 and CDR2 are MDHEN and SYDVKM.

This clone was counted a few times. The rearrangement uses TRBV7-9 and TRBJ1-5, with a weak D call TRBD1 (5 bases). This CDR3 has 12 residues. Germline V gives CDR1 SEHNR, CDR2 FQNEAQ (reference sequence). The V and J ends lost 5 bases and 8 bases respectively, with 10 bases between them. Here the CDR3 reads CASSPGGEPQHF. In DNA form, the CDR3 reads TGTGCCAGCAGCCCTGGGGGGGAGCCCCAGCATTTT.

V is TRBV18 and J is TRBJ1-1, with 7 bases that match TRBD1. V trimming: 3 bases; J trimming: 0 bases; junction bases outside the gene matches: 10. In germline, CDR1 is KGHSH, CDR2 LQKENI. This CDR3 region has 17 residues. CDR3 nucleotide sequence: TGTGCCAGCTCACCCGGGACAGCGATACTCATGAACACTGAAGCTTTCTTT. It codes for CASSPGTAILMNTEAFF.

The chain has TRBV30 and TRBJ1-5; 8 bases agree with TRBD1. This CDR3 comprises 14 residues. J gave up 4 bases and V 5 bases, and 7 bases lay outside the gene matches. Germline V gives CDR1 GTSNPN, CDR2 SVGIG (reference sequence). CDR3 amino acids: CAWGGQGGNQPQHF. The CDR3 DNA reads TGTGCCTGGGGCGGACAGGGCGGGAATCAGCCCCAGCATTTT.

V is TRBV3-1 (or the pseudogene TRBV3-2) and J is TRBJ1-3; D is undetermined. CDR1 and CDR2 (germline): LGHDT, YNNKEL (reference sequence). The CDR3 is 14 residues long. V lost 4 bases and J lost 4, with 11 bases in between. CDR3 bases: TGTGCCAGCAGCCCCTCAGAACAGGGAAACACCATATATTTT. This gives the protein CASSPSEQGNTIYF.

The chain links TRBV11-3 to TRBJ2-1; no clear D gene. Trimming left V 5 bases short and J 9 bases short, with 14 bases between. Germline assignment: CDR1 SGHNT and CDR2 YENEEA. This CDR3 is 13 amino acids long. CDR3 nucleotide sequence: TGTGCCAGCAGCCAGTCCCTGTTTGGTGAGCAGTTCTTC. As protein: CASSQSLFGEQFF.

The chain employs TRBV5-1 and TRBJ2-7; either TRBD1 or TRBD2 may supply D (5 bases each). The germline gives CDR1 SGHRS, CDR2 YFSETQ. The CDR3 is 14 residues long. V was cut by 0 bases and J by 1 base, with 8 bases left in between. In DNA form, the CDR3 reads TGCGCCAGCAGCTTGGAGGGACGTTCCTACGAGCAGTACTTC. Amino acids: CASSLEGRSYEQYF. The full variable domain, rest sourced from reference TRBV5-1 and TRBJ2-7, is KAGVTQTPRYLIKTRGQQVTLSCSPISGHRSVSWYQQTPGQGLQFLFEYFSETQRNKGNFPGRFSGRQFSNSRSEMNVSTLELGDSALYLCASSLEGRSYEQYFGPGTRLTVT.

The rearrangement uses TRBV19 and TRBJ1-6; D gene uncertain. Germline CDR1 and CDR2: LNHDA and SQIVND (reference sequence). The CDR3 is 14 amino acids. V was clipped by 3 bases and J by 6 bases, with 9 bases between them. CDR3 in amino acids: CASSMGSSNSPLHF. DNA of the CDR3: TGTGCCAGTAGTATGGGATCTAGTAATTCACCCCTCCACTTT.

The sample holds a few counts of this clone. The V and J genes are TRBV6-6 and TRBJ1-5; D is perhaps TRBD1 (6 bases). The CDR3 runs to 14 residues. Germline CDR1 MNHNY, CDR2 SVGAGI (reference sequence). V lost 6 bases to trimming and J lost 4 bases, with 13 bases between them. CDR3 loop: CASRGRQGNQPQHF. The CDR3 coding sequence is TGTGCCAGCAGGGGGAGGCAGGGGAATCAGCCCCAGCATTTT.

The CDR3 sequence is CASSGSKFASGLDTEAFF. In DNA form, the CDR3 reads TGTGCCAGCAGTGGATCGAAATTCGCATCAGGACTTGACACTGAAGCTTTCTTT. The chain links TRBV25-1 to TRBJ1-1; D unresolved. The CDR3 runs 18 residues. The V gene's germline CDR1 is MGHDK and CDR2 SYGVNS. Deletions cut 4 bases from V and 3 bases from J, with 24 bases between. Based on the CDR3 plus reference TRBV25-1 and TRBJ1-1, the full variable domain is EADIYQTPRYLVIGTGKKITLECSQTMGHDKMYWYQQDPGMELHLIHYSYGVNSTEKGDLSSESTVSRIRTEHFPLTLESARPSHTSQYLCASSGSKFASGLDTEAFFGQGTRLTVV.

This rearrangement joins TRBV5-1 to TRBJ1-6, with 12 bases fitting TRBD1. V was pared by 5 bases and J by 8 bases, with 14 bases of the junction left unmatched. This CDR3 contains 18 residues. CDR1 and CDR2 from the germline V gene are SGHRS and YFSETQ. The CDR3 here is CASSLSGTGGGMDSPLHF. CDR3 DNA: TGCGCCAGCAGTTTGTCCGGGACAGGGGGCGGTATGGATTCACCCCTCCACTTT.

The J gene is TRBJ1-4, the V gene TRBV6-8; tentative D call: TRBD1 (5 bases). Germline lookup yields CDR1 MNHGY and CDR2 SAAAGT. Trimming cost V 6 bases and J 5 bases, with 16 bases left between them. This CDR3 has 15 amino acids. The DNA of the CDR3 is TGTGCCAGCAGCCCCCGTGGGGGGGGGAATGAAAAACTGTTTTTT. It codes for CASSPRGGGNEKLFF.

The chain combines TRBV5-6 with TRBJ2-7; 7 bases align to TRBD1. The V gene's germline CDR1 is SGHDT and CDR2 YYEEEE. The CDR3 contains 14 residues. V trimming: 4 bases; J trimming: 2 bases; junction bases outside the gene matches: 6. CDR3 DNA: TGTGCCAGCAGCGGAACAGGGGTGCCCTACGAGCAGTACTTC. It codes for CASSGTGVPYEQYF.

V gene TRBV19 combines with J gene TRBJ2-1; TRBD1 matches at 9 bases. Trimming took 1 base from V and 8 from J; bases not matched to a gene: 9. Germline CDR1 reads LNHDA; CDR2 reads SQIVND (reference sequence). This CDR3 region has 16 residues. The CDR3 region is CASSIVPGQGGDEQFF. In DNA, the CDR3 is TGTGCCAGTAGTATAGTTCCGGGACAGGGAGGGGATGAGCAGTTCTTC.

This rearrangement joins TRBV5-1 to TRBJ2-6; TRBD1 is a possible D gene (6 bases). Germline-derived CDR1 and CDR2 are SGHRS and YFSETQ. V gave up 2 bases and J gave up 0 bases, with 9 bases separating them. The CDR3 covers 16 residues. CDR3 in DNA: TGCGCCAGCAGCTTCGGACAGAACTCTGGGGCCAACGTCCTGACTTTC. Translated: CASSFGQNSGANVLTF.

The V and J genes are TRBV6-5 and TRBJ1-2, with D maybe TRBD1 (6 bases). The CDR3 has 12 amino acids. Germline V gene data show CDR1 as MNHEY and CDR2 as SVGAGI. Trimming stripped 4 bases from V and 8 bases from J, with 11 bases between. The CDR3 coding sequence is TGTGCCAGCAGTTTAACAGGGAACGGCTACACCTTC. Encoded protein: CASSLTGNGYTF.

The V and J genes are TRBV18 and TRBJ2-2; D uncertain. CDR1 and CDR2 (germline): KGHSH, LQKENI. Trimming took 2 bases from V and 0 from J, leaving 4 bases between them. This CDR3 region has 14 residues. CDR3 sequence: CASSPGANTGELFF. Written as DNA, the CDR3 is TGTGCCAGCTCACCAGGTGCGAACACCGGGGAGCTGTTTTTT.

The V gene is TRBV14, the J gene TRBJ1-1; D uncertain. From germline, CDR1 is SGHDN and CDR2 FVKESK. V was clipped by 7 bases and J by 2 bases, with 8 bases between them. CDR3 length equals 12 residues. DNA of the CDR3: TGTGCCAGCAACCGGGCTAACACTGAAGCTTTCTTT. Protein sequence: CASNRANTEAFF.